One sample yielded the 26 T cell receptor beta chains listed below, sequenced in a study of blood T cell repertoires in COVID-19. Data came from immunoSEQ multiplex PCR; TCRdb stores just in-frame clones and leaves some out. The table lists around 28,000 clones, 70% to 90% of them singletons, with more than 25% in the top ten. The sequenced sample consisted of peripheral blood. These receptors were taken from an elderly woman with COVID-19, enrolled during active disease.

The CDR3 DNA sequence: TGTGCCAGCAGTTACTCGCGTCACTATGGCTACACCTTC. It yields the protein CASSYSRHYGYTF. The chain joins TRBV6-5 to TRBJ1-2; D is unclear. CDR3 length: 13 residues. Trimming removed 0 bases from V and 3 bases from J, with 5 bases in between. Germline V gives CDR1 MNHEY, CDR2 SVGAGI.

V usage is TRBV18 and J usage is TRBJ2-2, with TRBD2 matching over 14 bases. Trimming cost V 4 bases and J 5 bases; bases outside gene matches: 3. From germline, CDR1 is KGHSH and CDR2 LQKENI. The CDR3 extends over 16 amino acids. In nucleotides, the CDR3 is TGTGCCAGCTCACGGGGACTAGCGGGAGTTACCGGGGAGCTGTTTTTT. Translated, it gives CASSRGLAGVTGELFF.

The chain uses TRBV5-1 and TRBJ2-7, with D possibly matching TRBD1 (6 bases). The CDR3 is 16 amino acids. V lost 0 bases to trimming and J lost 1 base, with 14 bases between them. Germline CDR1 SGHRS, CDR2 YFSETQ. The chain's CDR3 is CASSLGYGTQSYEQYF. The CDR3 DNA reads TGCGCCAGCAGCTTGGGATACGGGACACAATCCTACGAGCAGTACTTC.

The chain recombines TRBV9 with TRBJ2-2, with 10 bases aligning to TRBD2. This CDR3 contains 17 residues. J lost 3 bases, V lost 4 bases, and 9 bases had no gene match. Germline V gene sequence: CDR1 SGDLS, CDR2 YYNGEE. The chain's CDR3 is CASSRGLGLADTGELFF. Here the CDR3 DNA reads TGTGCCAGCAGCAGGGGTTTAGGACTAGCGGACACCGGGGAGCTGTTTTTT.

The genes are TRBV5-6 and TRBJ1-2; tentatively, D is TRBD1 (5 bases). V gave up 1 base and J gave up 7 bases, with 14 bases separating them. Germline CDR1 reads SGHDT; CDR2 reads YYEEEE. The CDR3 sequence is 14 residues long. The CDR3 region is CASSLIGREGGYTF. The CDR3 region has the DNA TGTGCCAGCAGCTTGATCGGCAGGGAAGGTGGCTACACCTTC.

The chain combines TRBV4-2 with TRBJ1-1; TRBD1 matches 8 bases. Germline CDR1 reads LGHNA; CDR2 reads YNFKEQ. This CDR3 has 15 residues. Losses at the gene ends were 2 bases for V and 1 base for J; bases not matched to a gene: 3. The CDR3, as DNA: TGTGCCAGCAGCCAATCGACAGGGGCGAACACTGAAGCTTTCTTT. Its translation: CASSQSTGANTEAFF.

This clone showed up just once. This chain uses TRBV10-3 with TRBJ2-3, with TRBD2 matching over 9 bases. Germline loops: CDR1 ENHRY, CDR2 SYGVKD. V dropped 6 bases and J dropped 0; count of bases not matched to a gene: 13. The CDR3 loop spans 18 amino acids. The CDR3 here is CAISGGGAGRSSTDTQYF. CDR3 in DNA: TGTGCCATCAGCGGCGGGGGGGCGGGCCGGTCGAGCACAGATACGCAGTATTTT.

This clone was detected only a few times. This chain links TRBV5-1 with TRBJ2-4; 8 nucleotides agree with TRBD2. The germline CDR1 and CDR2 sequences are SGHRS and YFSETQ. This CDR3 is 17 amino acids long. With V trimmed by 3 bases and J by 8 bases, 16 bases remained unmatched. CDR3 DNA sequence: TGCGCCAGCAGCTCGGGAATGGGGGTTAGCGGGGCTGACATTCAGTACTTC. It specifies CASSSGMGVSGADIQYF.

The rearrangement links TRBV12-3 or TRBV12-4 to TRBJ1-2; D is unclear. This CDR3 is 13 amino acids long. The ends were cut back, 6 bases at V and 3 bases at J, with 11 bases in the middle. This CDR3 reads CASSPRVDYGYTF. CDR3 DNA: TGTGCCAGCAGCCCGAGGGTAGACTATGGCTACACCTTC.

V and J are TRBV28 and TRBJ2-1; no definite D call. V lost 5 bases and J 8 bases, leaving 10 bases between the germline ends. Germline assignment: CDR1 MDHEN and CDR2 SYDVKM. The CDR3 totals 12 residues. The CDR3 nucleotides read TGTGCCAGCAGTCCCCTGAGGCATGAGCAGTTCTTC. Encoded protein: CASSPLRHEQFF.

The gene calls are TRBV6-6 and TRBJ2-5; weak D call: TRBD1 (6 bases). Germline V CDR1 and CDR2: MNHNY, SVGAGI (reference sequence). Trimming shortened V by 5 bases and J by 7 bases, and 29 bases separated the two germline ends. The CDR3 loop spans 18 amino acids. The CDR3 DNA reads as TGTGCCAGCAGTCCGCCCTCCCACGGACTGGGGGCGGCGGCGACCCAGTACTTC. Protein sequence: CASSPPSHGLGAAATQYF.

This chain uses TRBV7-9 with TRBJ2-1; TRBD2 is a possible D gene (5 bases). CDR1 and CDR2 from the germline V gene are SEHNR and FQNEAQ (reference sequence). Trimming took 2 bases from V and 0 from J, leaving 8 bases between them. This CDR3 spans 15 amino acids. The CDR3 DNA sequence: TGTGCCAGCAGCTTACAGCGGCCCTCCTACAATGAGCAGTTCTTC. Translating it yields CASSLQRPSYNEQFF.

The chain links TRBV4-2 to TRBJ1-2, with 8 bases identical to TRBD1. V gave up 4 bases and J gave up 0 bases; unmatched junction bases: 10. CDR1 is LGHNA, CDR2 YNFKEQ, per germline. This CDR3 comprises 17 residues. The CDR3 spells CASSRSSPGGANYGYTF. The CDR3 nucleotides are TGTGCCAGCAGCCGGAGTTCCCCAGGGGGCGCTAACTATGGCTACACCTTC.

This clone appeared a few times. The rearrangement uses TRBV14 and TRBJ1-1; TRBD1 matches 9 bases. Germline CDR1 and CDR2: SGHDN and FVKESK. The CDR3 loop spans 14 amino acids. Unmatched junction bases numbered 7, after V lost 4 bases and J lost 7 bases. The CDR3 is CASSPRQGGGEAFF. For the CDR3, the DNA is TGTGCCAGCAGCCCTAGACAGGGGGGTGGTGAAGCTTTCTTT.

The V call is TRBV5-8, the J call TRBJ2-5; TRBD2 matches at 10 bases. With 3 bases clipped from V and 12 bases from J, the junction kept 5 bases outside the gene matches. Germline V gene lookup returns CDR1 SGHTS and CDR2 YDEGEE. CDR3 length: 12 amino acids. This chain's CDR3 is CASSWTAGGEYF. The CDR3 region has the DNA TGTGCCAGCAGCTGGACAGCGGGGGGGGAGTACTTC. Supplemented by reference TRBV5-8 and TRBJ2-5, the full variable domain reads EAGVTQSPTHLIKTRGQQATLRCSPISGHTSVYWYQQALGLGLQFLLWYDEGEERNRGNFPPRFSGRQFPNYSSELNVNALELEDSALYLCASSWTAGGEYFGPGTRLLVL.

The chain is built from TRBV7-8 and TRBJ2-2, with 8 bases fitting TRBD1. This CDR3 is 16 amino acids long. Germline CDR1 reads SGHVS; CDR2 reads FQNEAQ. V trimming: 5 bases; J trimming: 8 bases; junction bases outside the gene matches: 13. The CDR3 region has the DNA TGTGCCAGCAGCCCGACAGGGGCCATTAATGGGGGGGAGCTGTTTTTT. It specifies CASSPTGAINGGELFF.

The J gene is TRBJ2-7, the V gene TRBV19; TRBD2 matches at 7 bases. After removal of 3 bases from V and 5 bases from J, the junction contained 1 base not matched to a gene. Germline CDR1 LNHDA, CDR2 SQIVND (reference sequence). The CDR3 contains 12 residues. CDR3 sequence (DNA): TGTGCCAGTAGTATGGGGGGGAACGAGCAGTACTTC. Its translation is CASSMGGNEQYF.

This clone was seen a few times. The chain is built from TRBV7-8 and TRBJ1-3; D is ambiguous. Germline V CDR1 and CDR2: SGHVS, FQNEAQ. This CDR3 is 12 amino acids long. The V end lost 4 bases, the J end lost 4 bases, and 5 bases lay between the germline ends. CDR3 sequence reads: CASSSGGNTIYF. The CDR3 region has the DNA TGTGCCAGCAGCTCAGGAGGAAACACCATATATTTT. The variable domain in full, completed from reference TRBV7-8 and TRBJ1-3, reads GAGVSQSPRYKVAKRGQDVALRCDPISGHVSLFWYQQALGQGPEFLTYFQNEAQLDKSGLPSDRFFAERPEGSVSTLKIQRTQQEDSAVYLCASSSGGNTIYFGEGSWLTVV.

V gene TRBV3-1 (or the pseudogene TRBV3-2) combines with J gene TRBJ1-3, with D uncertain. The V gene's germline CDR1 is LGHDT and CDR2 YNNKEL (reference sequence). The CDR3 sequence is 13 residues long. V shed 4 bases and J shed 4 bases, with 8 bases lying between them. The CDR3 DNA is TGTGCCAGCAGCCCGCGTCTCGGAAACACCATATATTTT. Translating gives CASSPRLGNTIYF.

The CDR3 loop reads CASSQEGGGARETQYF. CDR3 nucleotide sequence: TGTGCCAGCAGCCAAGAAGGCGGGGGGGCCCGAGAGACCCAGTACTTC. The chain combines TRBV4-2 with TRBJ2-5; TRBD2 aligns across 9 bases. CDR1 is LGHNA, CDR2 YNFKEQ, per germline. V was clipped by 0 bases and J by 4 bases; unmatched bases: 6. This CDR3 contains 16 residues.

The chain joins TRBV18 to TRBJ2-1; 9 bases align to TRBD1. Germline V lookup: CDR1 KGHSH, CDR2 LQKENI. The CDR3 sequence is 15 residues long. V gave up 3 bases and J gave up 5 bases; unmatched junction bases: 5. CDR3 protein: CASSPDRGWDNEQFF. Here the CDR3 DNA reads TGTGCCAGCTCACCGGACAGGGGATGGGACAATGAGCAGTTCTTC.

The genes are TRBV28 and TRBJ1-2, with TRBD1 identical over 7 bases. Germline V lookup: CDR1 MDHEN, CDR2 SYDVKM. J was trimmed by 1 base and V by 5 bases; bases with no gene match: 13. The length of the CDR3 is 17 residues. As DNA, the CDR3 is TGTGCCAGCAGTCCCCCGACAGGGCCAATTCGTAACTATGGCTACACCTTC. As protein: CASSPPTGPIRNYGYTF.

DNA for the CDR3: TGCGCCAGCAGCTTTCCGGGACAGGGCTATGGCTACACCTTC. Its protein is CASSFPGQGYGYTF. This chain connects TRBV5-1 to TRBJ1-2; 9 bases match TRBD1. The trim removed 2 bases at V and 4 bases at J, leaving 3 bases unmatched. This CDR3 region has 14 residues. The V gene's germline CDR1 is SGHRS and CDR2 YFSETQ.

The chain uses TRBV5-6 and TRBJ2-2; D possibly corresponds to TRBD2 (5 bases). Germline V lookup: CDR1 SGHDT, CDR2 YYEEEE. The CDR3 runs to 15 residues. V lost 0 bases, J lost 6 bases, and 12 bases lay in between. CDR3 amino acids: CASSLGGIKAGELFF. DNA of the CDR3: TGTGCCAGCAGCTTGGGAGGGATTAAGGCCGGGGAGCTGTTTTTT. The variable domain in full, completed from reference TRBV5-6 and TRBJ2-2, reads DAGVTQSPTHLIKTRGQQVTLRCSPKSGHDTVSWYQQALGQGPQFIFQYYEEEERQRGNFPDRFSGHQFPNYSSELNVNALLLGDSALYLCASSLGGIKAGELFFGEGSRLTVL.

CDR3: CASSFSRQSNTGELFF. The CDR3 coding sequence is TGTGCCAGCAGCTTTTCTAGGCAGTCGAACACCGGGGAGCTGTTTTTT. The rearrangement uses TRBV5-4 and TRBJ2-2; D remains ambiguous. Trimming pared 2 bases from V and 0 bases from J, leaving 11 bases between. The CDR3 runs 16 residues. Germline V CDR1 and CDR2: SGHNT, YYREEE (reference sequence).

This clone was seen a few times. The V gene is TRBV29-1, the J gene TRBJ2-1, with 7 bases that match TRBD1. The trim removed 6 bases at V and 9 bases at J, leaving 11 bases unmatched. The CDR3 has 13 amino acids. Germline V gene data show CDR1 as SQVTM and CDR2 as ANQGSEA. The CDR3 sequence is CSVPPLTGSEQFF. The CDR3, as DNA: TGCAGCGTCCCCCCCTTGACAGGGAGTGAGCAGTTCTTC.